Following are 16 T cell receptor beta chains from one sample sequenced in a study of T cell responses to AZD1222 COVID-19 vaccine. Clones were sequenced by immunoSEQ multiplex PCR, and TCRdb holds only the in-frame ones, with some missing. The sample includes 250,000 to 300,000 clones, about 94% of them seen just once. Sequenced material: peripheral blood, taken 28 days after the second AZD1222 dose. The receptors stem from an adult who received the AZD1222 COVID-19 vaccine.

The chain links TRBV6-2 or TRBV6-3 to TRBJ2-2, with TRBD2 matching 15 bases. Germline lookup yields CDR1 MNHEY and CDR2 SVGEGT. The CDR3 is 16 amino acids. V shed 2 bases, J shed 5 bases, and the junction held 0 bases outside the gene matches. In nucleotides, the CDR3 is TGTGCCAGCAGTTACGGGACTAGCGGGGGGACCGGGGAGCTGTTTTTT. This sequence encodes CASSYGTSGGTGELFF.

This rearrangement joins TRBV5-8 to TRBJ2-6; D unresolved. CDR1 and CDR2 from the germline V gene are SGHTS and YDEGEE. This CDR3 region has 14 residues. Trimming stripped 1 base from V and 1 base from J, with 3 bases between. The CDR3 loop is CASSLRSGANVLTF. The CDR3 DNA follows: TGTGCCAGCAGCTTGCGGTCTGGGGCCAACGTCCTGACTTTC.

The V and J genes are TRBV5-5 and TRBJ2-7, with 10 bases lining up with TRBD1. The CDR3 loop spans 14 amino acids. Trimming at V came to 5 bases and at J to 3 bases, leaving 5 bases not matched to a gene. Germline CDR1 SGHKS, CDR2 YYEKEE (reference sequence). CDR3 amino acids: CASSSRDRGYEQYF. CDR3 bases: TGTGCCAGCAGTTCCCGGGACAGGGGCTACGAGCAGTACTTC.

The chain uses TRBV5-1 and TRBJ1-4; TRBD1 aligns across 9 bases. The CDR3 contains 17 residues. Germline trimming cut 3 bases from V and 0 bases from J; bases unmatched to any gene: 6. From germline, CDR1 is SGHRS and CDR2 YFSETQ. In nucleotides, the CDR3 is TGCGCCAGCAGCTGGTGGGGACAGGGAACAACTAATGAAAAACTGTTTTTT. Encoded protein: CASSWWGQGTTNEKLFF.

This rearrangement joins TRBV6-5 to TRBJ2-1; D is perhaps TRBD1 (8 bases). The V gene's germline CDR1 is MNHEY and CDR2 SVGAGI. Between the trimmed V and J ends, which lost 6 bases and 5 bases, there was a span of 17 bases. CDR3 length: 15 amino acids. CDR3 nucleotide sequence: TGTGCCAGCAGGTCTGACAGGGGAGGGGACAATGAGCAGTTCTTC. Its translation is CASRSDRGGDNEQFF.

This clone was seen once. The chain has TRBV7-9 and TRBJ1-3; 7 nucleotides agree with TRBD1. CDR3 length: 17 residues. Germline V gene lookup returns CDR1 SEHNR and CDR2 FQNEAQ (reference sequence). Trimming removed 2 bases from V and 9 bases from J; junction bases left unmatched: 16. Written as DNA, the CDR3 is TGTGCCAGCAGCTTACACTACAGGGGTGCAAGCGGGGCCACCATATATTTT. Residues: CASSLHYRGASGATIYF.

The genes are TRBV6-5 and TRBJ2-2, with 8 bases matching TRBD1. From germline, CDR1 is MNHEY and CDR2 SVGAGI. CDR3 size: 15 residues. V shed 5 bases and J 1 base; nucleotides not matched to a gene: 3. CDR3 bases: TGTGCCAGCAGTCGGGACAGGATGAACACCGGGGAGCTGTTTTTT. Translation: CASSRDRMNTGELFF.

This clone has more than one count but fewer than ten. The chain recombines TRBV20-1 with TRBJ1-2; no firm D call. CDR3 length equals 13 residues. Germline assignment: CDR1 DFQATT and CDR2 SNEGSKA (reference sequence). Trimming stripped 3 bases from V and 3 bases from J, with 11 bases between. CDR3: CSASNGLDYGYTF. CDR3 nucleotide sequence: TGCAGTGCTAGTAATGGGTTGGACTATGGCTACACCTTC.

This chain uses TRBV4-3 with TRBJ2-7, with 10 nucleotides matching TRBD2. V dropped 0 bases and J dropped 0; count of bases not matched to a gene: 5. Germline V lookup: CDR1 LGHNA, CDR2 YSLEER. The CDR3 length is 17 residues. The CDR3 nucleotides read TGCGCCAGCAGCCAAGATTGGGCTAGCGGGAGCTCCTACGAGCAGTACTTC. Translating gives CASSQDWASGSSYEQYF.

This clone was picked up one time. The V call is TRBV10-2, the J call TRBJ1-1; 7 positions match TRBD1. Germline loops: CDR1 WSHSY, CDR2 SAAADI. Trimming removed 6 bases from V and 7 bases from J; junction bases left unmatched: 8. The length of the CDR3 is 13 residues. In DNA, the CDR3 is TGCGCCAGCAGACAAAACAGGGACAGTGAAGCTTTCTTT. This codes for CASRQNRDSEAFF.

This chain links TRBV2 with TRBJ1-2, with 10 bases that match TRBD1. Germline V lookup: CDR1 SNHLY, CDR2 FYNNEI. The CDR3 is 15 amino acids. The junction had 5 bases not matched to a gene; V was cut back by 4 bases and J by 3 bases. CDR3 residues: CASSVSGTGDYGYTF. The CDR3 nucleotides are TGTGCCAGCAGTGTATCTGGGACAGGGGACTATGGCTACACCTTC.

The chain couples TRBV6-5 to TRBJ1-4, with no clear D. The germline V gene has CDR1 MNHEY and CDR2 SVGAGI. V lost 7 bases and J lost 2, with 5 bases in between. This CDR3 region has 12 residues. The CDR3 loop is CASKGTNEKLFF. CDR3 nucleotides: TGTGCCAGCAAAGGGACTAATGAAAAACTGTTTTTT.

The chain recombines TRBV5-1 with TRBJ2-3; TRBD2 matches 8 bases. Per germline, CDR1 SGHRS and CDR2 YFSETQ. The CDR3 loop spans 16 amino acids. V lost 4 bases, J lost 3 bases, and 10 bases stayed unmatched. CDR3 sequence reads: CASSPPPAGVTDTQYF. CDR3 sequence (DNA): TGCGCCAGCAGCCCCCCCCCAGCGGGAGTAACAGATACGCAGTATTTT. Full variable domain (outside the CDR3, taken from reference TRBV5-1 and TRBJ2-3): KAGVTQTPRYLIKTRGQQVTLSCSPISGHRSVSWYQQTPGQGLQFLFEYFSETQRNKGNFPGRFSGRQFSNSRSEMNVSTLELGDSALYLCASSPPPAGVTDTQYFGPGTRLTVL.

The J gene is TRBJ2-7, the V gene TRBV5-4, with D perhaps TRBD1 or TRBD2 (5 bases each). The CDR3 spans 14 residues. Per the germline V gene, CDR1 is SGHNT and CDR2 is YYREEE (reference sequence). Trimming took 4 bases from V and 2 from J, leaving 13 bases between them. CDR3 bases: TGTGCCAGCAGCCCGAAATTGGGGGCCTACGAGCAGTACTTC. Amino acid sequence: CASSPKLGAYEQYF. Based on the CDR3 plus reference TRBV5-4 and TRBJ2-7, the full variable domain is ETGVTQSPTHLIKTRGQQVTLRCSSQSGHNTVSWYQQALGQGPQFIFQYYREEENGRGNFPPRFSGLQFPNYSSELNVNALELDDSALYLCASSPKLGAYEQYFGPGTRLTVT.

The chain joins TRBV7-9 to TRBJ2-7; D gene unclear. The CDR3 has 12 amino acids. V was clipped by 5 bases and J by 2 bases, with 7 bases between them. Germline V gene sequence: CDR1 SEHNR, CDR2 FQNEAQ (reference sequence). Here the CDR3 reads CASSLMPYEQYF. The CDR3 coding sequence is TGTGCCAGCAGCCTCATGCCCTACGAGCAGTACTTC.

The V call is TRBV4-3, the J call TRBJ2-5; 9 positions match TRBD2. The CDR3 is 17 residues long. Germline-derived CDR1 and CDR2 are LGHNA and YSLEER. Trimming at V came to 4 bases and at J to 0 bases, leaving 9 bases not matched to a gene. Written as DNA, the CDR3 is TGCGCCAGCAGCCGGACCGGGACTAGCTACTACCAAGAGACCCAGTACTTC. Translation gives CASSRTGTSYYQETQYF.